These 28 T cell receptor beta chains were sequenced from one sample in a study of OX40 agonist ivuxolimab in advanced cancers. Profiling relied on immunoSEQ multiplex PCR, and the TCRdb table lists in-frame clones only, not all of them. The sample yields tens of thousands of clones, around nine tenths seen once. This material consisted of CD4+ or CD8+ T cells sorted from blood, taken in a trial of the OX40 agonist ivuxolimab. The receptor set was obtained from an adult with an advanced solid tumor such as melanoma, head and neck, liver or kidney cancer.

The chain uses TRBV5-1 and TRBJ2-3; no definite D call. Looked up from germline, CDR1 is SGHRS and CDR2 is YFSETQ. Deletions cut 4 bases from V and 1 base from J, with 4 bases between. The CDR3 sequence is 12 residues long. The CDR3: CASSPGTDTQYF. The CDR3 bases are TGCGCCAGCAGCCCAGGCACAGATACGCAGTATTTT.

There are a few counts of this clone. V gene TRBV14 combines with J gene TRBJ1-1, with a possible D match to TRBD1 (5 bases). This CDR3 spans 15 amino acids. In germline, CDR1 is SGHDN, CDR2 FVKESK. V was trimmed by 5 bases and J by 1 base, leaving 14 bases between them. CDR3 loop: CASSSQTASNTEAFF. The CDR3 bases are TGTGCCAGCAGCTCCCAGACAGCTTCGAACACTGAAGCTTTCTTT. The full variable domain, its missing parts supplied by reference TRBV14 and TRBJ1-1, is EAGVTQFPSHSVIEKGQTVTLRCDPISGHDNLYWYRRVMGKEIKFLLHFVKESKQDESGMPNNRFLAERTGGTYSTLKVQPAELEDSGVYFCASSSQTASNTEAFFGQGTRLTVV.

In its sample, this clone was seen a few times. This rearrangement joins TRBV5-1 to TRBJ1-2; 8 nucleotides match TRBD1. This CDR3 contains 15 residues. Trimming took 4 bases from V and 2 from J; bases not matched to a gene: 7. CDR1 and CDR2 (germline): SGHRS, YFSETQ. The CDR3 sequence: CASSNPRQGNYGYTF. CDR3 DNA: TGCGCCAGCAGCAACCCCCGACAGGGGAACTATGGCTACACCTTC.

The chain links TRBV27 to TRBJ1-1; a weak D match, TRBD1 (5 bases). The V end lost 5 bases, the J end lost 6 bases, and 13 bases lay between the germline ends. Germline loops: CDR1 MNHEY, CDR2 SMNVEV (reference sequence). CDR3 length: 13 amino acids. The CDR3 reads CASSGALFAEAFF. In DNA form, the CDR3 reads TGTGCCAGCAGTGGGGCCTTGTTTGCTGAAGCTTTCTTT.

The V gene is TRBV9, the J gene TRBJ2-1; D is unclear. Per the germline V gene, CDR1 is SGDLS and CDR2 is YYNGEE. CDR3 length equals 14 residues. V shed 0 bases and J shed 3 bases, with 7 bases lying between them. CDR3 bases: TGTGCCAGCAGCGTAGAGGTCAGCTACAATGAGCAGTTCTTC. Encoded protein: CASSVEVSYNEQFF.

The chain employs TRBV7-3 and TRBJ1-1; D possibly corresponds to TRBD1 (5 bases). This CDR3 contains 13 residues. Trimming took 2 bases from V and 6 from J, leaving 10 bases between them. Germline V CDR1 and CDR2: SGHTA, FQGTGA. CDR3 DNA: TGTGCCAGCAGCTTATCAGGGATCGCTGAAGCTTTCTTT. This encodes CASSLSGIAEAFF.

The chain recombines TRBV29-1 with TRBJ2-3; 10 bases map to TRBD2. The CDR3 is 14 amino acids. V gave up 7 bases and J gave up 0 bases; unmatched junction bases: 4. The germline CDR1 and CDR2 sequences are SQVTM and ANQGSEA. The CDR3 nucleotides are TGCAGCGCCAAGACTAGCGGGAGCACAGATACGCAGTATTTT. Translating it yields CSAKTSGSTDTQYF.

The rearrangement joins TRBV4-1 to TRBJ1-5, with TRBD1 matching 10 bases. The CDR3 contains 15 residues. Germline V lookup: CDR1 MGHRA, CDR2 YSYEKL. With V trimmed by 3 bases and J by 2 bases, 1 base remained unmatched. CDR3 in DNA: TGCGCCAGCAGCCACGGGACAGGGGGCAATCAGCCCCAGCATTTT. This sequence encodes CASSHGTGGNQPQHF.

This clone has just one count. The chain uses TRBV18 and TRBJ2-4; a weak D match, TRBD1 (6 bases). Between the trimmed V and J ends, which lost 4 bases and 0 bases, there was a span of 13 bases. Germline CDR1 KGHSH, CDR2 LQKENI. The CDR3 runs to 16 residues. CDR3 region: CASSLRTELAKNIQYF. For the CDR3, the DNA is TGTGCCAGCTCACTGAGGACAGAGCTAGCCAAAAACATTCAGTACTTC.

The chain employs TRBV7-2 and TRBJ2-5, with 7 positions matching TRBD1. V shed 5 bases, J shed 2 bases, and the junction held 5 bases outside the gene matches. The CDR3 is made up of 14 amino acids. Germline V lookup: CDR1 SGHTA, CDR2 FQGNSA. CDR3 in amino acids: CASSAGTAQETQYF. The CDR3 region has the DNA TGTGCCAGCAGCGCTGGGACAGCGCAAGAGACCCAGTACTTC.

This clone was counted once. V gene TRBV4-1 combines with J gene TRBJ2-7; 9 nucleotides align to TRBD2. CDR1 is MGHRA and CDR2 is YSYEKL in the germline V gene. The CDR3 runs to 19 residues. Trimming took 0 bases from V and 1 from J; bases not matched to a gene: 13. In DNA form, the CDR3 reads TGCGCCAGCAGCCAAGATCAAGGTGGTAGCGGGAGACGGTCCTACGAGCAGTACTTC. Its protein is CASSQDQGGSGRRSYEQYF.

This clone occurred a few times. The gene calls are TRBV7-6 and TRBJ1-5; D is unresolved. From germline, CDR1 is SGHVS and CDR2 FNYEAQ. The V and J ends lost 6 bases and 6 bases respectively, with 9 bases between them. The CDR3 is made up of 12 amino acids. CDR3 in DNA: TGTGCCAGCAGTCCGGTCGGTCAGCCCCAGCATTTT. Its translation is CASSPVGQPQHF.

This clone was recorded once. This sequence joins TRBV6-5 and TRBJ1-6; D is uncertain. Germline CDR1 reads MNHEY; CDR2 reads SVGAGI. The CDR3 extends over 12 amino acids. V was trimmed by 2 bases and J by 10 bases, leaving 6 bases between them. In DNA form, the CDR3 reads TGTGCCAGCAGTTACCGTGGATCACCCCTCCACTTT. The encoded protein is CASSYRGSPLHF.

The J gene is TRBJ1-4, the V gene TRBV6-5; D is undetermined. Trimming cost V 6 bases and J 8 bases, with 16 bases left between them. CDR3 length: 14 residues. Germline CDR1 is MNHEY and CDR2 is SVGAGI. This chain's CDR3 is CASSPPGGKEKLFF. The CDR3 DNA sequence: TGTGCCAGCAGCCCGCCGGGAGGAAAAGAAAAACTGTTTTTT.

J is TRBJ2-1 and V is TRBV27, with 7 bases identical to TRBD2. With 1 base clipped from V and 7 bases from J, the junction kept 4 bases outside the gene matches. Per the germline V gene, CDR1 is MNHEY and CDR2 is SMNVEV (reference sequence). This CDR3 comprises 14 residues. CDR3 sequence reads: CASSLYSGTNEQFF. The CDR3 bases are TGTGCCAGCAGTTTATACAGCGGGACGAATGAGCAGTTCTTC.

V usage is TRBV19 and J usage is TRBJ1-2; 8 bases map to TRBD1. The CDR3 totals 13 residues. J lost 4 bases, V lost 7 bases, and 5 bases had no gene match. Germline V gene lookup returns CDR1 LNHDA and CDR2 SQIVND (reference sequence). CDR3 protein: CASNQGQGYGYTF. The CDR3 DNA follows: TGTGCCAGTAACCAAGGACAGGGCTATGGCTACACCTTC.

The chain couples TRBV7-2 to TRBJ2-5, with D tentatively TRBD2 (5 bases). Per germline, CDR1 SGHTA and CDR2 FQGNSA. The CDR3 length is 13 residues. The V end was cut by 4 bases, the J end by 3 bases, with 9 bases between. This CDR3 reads CASSSAGKETQYF. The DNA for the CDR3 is TGTGCCAGCAGCTCGGCGGGTAAAGAGACCCAGTACTTC.

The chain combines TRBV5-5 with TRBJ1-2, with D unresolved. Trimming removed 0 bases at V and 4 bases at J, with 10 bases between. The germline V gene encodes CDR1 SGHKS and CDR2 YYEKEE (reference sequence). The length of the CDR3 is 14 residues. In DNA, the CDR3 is TGTGCCAGCAGCTTGGGAGGCGGCTTCTATGGCTACACCTTC. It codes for CASSLGGGFYGYTF.

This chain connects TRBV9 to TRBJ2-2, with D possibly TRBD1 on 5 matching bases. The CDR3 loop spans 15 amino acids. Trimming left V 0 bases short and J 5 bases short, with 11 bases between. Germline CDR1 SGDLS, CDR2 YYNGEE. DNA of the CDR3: TGTGCCAGCAGCGTAGCTGGGGCGAGGACCGGGGAGCTGTTTTTT. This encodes CASSVAGARTGELFF.

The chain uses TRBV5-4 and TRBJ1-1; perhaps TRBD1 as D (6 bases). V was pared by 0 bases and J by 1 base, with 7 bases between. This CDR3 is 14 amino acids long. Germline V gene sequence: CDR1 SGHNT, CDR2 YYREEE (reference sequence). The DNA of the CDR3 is TGTGCCAGCAGCTTGGGGACAGCGAACACTGAAGCTTTCTTT. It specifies CASSLGTANTEAFF. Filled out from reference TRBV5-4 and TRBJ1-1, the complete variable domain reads ETGVTQSPTHLIKTRGQQVTLRCSSQSGHNTVSWYQQALGQGPQFIFQYYREEENGRGNFPPRFSGLQFPNYSSELNVNALELDDSALYLCASSLGTANTEAFFGQGTRLTVV.

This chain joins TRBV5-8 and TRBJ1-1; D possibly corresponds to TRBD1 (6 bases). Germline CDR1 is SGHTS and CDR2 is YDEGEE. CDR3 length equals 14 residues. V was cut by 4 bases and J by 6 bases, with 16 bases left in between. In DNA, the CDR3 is TGTGCCAGCAGCCCGATAACAGGGTTCTCTGAAGCTTTCTTT. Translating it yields CASSPITGFSEAFF.

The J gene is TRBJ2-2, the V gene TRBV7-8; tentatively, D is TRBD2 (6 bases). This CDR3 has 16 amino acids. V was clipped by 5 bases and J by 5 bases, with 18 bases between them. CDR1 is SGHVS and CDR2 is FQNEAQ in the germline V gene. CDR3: CASSPSGGTWTGELFF. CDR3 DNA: TGTGCCAGCAGCCCTTCTGGCGGGACGTGGACCGGGGAGCTGTTTTTT.

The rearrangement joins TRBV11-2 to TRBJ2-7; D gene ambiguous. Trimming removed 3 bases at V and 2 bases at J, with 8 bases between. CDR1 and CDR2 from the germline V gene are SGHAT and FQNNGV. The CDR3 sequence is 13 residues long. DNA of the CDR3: TGTGCCAGCAGCTTGATCCTACCCTACGAGCAGTACTTC. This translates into CASSLILPYEQYF.

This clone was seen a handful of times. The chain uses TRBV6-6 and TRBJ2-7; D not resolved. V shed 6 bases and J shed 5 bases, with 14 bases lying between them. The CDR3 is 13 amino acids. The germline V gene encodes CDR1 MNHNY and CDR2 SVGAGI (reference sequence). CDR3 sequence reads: CASSLDRVDEQYF. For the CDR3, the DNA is TGTGCCAGCAGCCTGGACCGCGTCGACGAGCAGTACTTC.

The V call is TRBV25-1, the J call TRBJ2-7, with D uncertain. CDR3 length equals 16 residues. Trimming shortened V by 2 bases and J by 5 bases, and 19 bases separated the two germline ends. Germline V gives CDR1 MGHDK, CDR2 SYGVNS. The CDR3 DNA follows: TGTGCCAGCAGTGAAGTCGTGGGCAGAGGATCTGACGAGCAGTACTTC. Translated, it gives CASSEVVGRGSDEQYF.

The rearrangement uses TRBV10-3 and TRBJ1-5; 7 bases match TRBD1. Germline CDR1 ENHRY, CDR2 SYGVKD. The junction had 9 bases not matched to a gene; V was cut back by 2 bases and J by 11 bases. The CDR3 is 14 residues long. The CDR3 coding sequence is TGTGCCATCAGTGAGAGGTCGGACAGGACGGCCCAGCATTTT. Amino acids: CAISERSDRTAQHF.

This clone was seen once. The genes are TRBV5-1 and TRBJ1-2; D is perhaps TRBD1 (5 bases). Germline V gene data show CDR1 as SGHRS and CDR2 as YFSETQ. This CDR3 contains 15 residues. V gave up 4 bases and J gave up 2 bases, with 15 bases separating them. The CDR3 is CASSLSGGINYGYTF. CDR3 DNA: TGCGCCAGCAGCCTCTCGGGGGGGATCAACTATGGCTACACCTTC.

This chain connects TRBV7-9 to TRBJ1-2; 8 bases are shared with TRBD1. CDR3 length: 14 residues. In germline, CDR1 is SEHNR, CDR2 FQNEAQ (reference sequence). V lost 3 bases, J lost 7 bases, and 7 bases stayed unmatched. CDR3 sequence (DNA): TGTGCCAGCAGCTTCGACAGGGGTTATACTGGCTACACCTTC. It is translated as CASSFDRGYTGYTF.